These T cell receptor beta chains were read from a single sample in a study of blood T cell repertoires in COVID-19. The data were produced by immunoSEQ multiplex PCR, yet TCRdb's version contains in-frame clones alone and is incomplete. The data hold 110,000 to 150,000 clones, with 88% observed a single time. Sequencing used peripheral blood. The origin of the receptors is a man between 65 and 85 years old with acute or convalescent COVID-19. Both conserved end residues are trimmed from each CDR3. Each record gives: J gene, V gene, CDR3 protein.

>TRBJ2-3|TRBV6-5
ASSYSSGRGADTQY
>TRBJ2-7|TRBV5-4
ASSFKGVIYEQY
>TRBJ1-1|TRBV4-1
ASSHAEHMGEAF
>TRBJ2-1|TRBV19
ASNMRWGGSNEQF
>TRBJ2-5|TRBV5-1
ASSERAGAETQY
>TRBJ2-5|TRBV6-5
ASAQQGASQY
>TRBJ2-2|TRBV9
ASSVGSRDNGGELF
>TRBJ1-4|TRBV15
ATSLRTNEKLF
>TRBJ2-1|TRBV6-5
ASQQGDFYNEQF
>TRBJ1-1|TRBV5-1
ASSPSGFTEAF
>TRBJ1-2|TRBV6-5
ASTSAGGFHGYT
>TRBJ1-6|TRBV28
ASMRRGAVDSPLH
>TRBJ2-7|TRBV29-1
SVELEAGTYEQY
>TRBJ2-5|TRBV11-2
ASSLIGSGQETQY
>TRBJ1-5|TRBV5-1
ASSLSGGGNQPQH
>TRBJ2-7|TRBV18
ASSPGGTGSAEQY
>TRBJ2-3|TRBV20-1
SARGPDTQY
>TRBJ1-6|TRBV5-1
ASSPRTGATSYNSPLH
>TRBJ1-3|TRBV5-1
ASSFNSGNTIY
>TRBJ1-4|TRBV19
ASRSNRQGAEKLF
>TRBJ2-7|TRBV27
ASSLTGGRYEQY
>TRBJ2-3|TRBV5-1
ASSLGQGARPDTQY
>TRBJ2-3|TRBV10-3
AISEGTSDTDTQY
>TRBJ2-2|TRBV7-9
ALGELF
>TRBJ2-2|TRBV6-5
ASSLMSSTGELF
>TRBJ2-3|TRBV19
ASSIRLAGGLTGTDTQY
>TRBJ2-5|TRBV6-1
ASSEMRGGETQY
>TRBJ2-1|TRBV28
ASTQGHSYNEQF
>TRBJ1-4|TRBV7-2
ASSRDRVNEKLF
>TRBJ1-1|TRBV10-1
ASSDGGANTEAF
>TRBJ2-5|TRBV12-3/TRBV12-4
ASSRAETQY
>TRBJ1-5|TRBV19
ASRTTGSLSQPQH
>TRBJ2-2|TRBV9
ASSVGALDTGELF
>TRBJ2-3|TRBV19
AAGGRTDTQY
>TRBJ2-2|TRBV3-1/TRBV3-2
ASSQRGTTGELF
>TRBJ2-5|TRBV4-1
ASSPQGVRETQY
>TRBJ1-2|TRBV27
ASSLRGHEANYGYT
>TRBJ2-2|TRBV5-1
ASSLVGQGNTGELF
>TRBJ2-3|TRBV5-1
ASRGQPIDTDTQY
>TRBJ1-4|TRBV2
ASSQGAGEKLF
>TRBJ1-2|TRBV5-5
ASSLARTGSHGYT